Reported below is one TCR beta chain. Authors' data handling: Reference gene primer amplification gave nucleated cell count estimates. Generated by immunoSEQ multiplex PCR, the TCRdb table keeps only in-frame clones and is missing some. V and J calls and clone size follow that table, whereas D and trimming were derived from the DNA. The table includes fewer than 90,000 clones, more than 65% detected once. While infection was still active, Seattle patients were enrolled and then followed longitudinally. This record belongs to a study of blood T cell repertoires in COVID-19. Across the whole study: COVID-19 samples from acute and convalescent phases originated in the United States, Italy and Spain. PBMCs, B-cell-depleted T cells, or T cells were the source of the cDNA or gDNA that made up the material.

CDR3 length equals 14 residues. V shed 4 bases and J shed 9 bases, with 16 bases lying between them. From germline, CDR1 is SGHDN and CDR2 FVKESK. The sequence was obtained from a man in his 70s with COVID-19, enrolled during active disease. J is TRBJ2-1 and V is TRBV14; TRBD2 is a possible D gene (6 bases). The sequencing input was peripheral blood. The CDR3 coding sequence is TGTGCCAGCAGCCCACAGACTAGAGGTGGTGAGCAGTTCTTC. Protein sequence: CASSPQTRGGEQFF.